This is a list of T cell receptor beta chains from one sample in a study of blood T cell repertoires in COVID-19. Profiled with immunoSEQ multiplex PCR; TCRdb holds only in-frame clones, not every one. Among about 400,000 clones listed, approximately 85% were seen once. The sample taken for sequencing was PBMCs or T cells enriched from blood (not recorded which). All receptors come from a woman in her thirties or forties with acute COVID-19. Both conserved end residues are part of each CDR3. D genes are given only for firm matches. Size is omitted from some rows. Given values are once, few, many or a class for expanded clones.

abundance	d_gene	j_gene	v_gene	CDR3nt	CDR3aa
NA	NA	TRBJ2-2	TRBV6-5	TGTGCCAGCAGTTATCGTCGGGGCGGGGAGCTGTTTTTT	CASSYRRGGELFF
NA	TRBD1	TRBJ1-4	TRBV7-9	TGTGCCAGCAGCTGGACGGACAGGGACCAGATTTTT	CASSWTDRDQIF
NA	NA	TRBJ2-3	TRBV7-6	TGTGCCAGCAGTGCCGGGGGTGATACGCAGTATTTT	CASSAGGDTQYF
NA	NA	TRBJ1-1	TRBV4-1	TGCGCCAGCAGTCTACAGGGGAACACTGAAGCTTTCTTT	CASSLQGNTEAFF
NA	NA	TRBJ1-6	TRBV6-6	TGTGCCAGCCAGGGGACGGCGGAAAATTCACCCCTCCACTTT	CASQGTAENSPLHF
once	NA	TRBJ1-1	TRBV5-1	TGCGCCAGCAGGGCGACCGGGACTGGTAACACTGAAGCTTTCTTT	CASRATGTGNTEAFF
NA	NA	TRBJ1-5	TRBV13	TGTGCCAGCAGCTTAGGCGGCAGGGGAAGGAATCAGCCCCAGCATTTT	CASSLGGRGRNQPQHF
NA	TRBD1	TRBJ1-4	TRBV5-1	TGCGCCAGCAGCTTGGAACAGGGGGGTGAAAAACTGTTTTTT	CASSLEQGGEKLFF
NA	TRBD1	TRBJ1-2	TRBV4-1	TGCGCCAGCAGCCAACTGACAGGGGGCAGGACTGGGGGCTACACCTTC	CASSQLTGGRTGGYTF
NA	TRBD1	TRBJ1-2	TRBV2	TGTGCCAGCAGCCTACGTGACAGGGGCCCTCGAGGCTACACCTTC	CASSLRDRGPRGYTF
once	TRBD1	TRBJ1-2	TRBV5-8	TGTGCCAGCAGCTTGGGGGACAGGCCTCCTAACTATGGCTACACCTTC	CASSLGDRPPNYGYTF
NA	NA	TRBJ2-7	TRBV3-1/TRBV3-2	TGTGCCAGCAGCTCTGACACGAGCTCCTACGAGCAGTACTTC	CASSSDTSSYEQYF
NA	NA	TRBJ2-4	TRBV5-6	TGTGCCAGCAGTCCCGGCCTGAGCGAAAACATTCAGTACTTC	CASSPGLSENIQYF
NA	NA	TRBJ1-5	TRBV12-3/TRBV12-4	TGTGCCAGCAGTTTAAAACAGGGTAGCCAGCATTTT	CASSLKQGSQHF
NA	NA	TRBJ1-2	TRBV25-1	TGTGCCAGCTCACGTAGCTATGGCTACACCTTC	CASSRSYGYTF
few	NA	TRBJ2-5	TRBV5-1	TGCGCCAGCAGCAAACCACCGGGAAATCAAGAGACCCAGTACTTC	CASSKPPGNQETQYF
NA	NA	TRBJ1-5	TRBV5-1	TGCGCCAGCAGCCGCGTTGGTGGCAATCAGCCCCAGCATTTT	CASSRVGGNQPQHF
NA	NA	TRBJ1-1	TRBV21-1	TGTGCCAGCAGCAAAGATACGGGGGAGCCCCTGAACACTGAAGCTTTCTTT	CASSKDTGEPLNTEAFF
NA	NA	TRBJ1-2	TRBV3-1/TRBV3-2	TGTGCCAGCAGTCGGACAATACTGAACTATGGCTACACCTTC	CASSRTILNYGYTF
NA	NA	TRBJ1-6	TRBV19	TGTGCCAGTAGTACTGGGACAAGCTCCTATAATTCACCCCTCCACTTT	CASSTGTSSYNSPLHF
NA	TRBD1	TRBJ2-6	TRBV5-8	TGTGCCAGCAGCTTGGGGACAGGGAGCCCCCTCTCTGGGGCCAACGTCCTGACTTTC	CASSLGTGSPLSGANVLTF
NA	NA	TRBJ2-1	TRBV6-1	TGTGCCAGCAGTGACGGCTGGAGCTCCTACAATGAGCAGTTCTTC	CASSDGWSSYNEQFF
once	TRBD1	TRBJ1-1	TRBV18	TGTGCCAGCTCACCAACAGGGGAGAACACTGAAGCTTTCTTT	CASSPTGENTEAFF
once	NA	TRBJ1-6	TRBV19	TGTGCCAGTAGTATCCTTGACACCTTTAAGTATAATTCACCCCTCCACTTT	CASSILDTFKYNSPLHF
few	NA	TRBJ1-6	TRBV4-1	TGCGCCAGCAGCCAAGTGGGGACAAGCTCCTATAATTCACCCCTCCACTTT	CASSQVGTSSYNSPLHF
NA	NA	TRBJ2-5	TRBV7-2	TGTGCCAGCAGCTTAGAACAGCAAGAGACCCAGTACTTC	CASSLEQQETQYF
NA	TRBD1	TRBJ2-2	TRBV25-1	TGTGCCAGCAGTGAGATAACAGGGGCGAACACCGGGGAGCTGTTTTTT	CASSEITGANTGELFF
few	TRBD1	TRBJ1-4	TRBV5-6	TGTGCCAGCAGCATGCTGACAGGGGTCAATGAAAAACTGTTTTTT	CASSMLTGVNEKLFF
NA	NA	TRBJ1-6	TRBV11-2	TGTGCCAGCAGCTTAGGTGGGAGAGACAATTCACCCCTCCACTTT	CASSLGGRDNSPLHF
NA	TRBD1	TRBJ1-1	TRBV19	TGTGCCACCAAAGGGACAGGGGAAACTGAAGCTTTCTTT	CATKGTGETEAFF
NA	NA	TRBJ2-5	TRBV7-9	TGTGCCAGCAGCCTATCTTTAACAACAGGGATGGGGGAGACCCAGTACTTC	CASSLSLTTGMGETQYF
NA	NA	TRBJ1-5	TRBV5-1	TGCGCCAGCAGTCCCGGACAGACAAATCAGCCCCAGCATTTT	CASSPGQTNQPQHF
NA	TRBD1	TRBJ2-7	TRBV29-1	TGCAGCGTCACAGGGGGGATTTTGGGCGAGCAGTACTTC	CSVTGGILGEQYF
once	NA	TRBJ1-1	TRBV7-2	TGTGCCAGCAGCTATCTTGACAGCCCAAGTAACACTGAAGCTTTCTTT	CASSYLDSPSNTEAFF
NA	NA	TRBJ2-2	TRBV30	TGTGCCTGGAGTGTGGGGCAGATTACGACCGGGGAGCTGTTTTTT	CAWSVGQITTGELFF
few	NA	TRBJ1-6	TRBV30	TGTGCCTGGAGTGTACGAGGGGGTGGTAATTCACCCCTCCACTTT	CAWSVRGGGNSPLHF
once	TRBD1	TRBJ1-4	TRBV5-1	TGCGCCACCAGACCGACAGGGGTTAATGAAAAACTGTTTTTT	CATRPTGVNEKLFF
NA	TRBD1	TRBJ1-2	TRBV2	TGTGCCAGCAGCATTTCCTGGACAGGGTTGCTTCGGGATGGCTACACCTTC	CASSISWTGLLRDGYTF
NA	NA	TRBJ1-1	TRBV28	TGTGCCAGCAGTTTCCCAACAGGGAGAGACACTGAAGCTTTCTTT	CASSFPTGRDTEAFF
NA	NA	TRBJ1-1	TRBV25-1	TGTGCCAGCAGTGAATGGGGGGGCAACACTGAAGCTTTCTTT	CASSEWGGNTEAFF
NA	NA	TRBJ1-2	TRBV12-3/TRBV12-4	TGTGCCAGCAAAGAATCAGGGAATGGCTACACCTTC	CASKESGNGYTF
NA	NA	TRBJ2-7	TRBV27	TGTGCCAGCAGATCTAGCTCCTACGAGCAGTACTTC	CASRSSSYEQYF
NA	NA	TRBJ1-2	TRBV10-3	TGTGCCATCAGTGATCCCATGGGGAAGGGAGTTAACTATGGCTACACCTTC	CAISDPMGKGVNYGYTF
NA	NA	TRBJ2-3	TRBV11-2	TGTGCCAGCAGCTTCCAAACAGATACGCAGTATTTT	CASSFQTDTQYF
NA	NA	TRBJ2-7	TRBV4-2	TGTGCCAGCAGCCAAGAAACCCCTAGCTACGAGCAGTACTTC	CASSQETPSYEQYF
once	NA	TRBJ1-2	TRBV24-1	TGTGCCACCAGTGATTTCGGAGGCTATGGCTACACCTTC	CATSDFGGYGYTF